This TCR beta chain was found in a study of blood T cell repertoires in COVID-19. Study background: COVID-19 samples from acute and convalescent phases originated in the United States, Italy and Spain. From T cells, B-cell-depleted T cells, or PBMCs came the material, which was cDNA or gDNA.

The V gene's germline CDR1 is SGDLS and CDR2 YYNGEE. V lost 4 bases to trimming and J lost 1 base; unmatched junction nucleotides: 3. The CDR3 runs 14 residues. Source study methods: From reference gene primer amplification, estimates of nucleated cell counts were derived. Sequencing used immunoSEQ multiplex PCR; TCRdb keeps in-frame clones, though not all of them. V and J calls and clone size are as listed in that table; D and trimming were resolved from the DNA. Among 17,000 or so clones listed, 91% were seen once. The sample taken for sequencing was peripheral blood. This chain joins TRBV9 and TRBJ1-1; 8 nucleotides match TRBD1. This sequence originates from a human donor in a cohort sampled during active COVID-19. The CDR3 region has the DNA TGTGCCAGCAGCTTCGGACAGGGGAACACTGAAGCTTTCTTT. Its translation is CASSFGQGNTEAFF.